The 4 T cell receptor beta chains below come from one sample, sequenced in a study of shared clonotypes between healthy human individuals. This table comes from immunoSEQ multiplex PCR, and its TCRdb copy is limited to in-frame clones, with some not included. The sample lists around 300,000 clones, around 87% occurring once. Sequenced: memory CD8+ T cells sorted from blood. As for subset: CD45RO+ cells pooled with CCR7-negative TemRA cells. All receptors come from a man between 18 and 35 years old in good health.

V is TRBV4-1 and J is TRBJ2-7; 10 bases match TRBD1. V dropped 1 base and J dropped 4; count of bases not matched to a gene: 7. The CDR3 covers 16 residues. Per germline, CDR1 MGHRA and CDR2 YSYEKL. CDR3 DNA: TGCGCCAGCAGCCAAGGTCACCGGGACAGGGGATACGAGCAGTACTTC. This codes for CASSQGHRDRGYEQYF.

This clone was seen ten or more times. The chain couples TRBV4-3 to TRBJ2-1; the match to TRBD1 covers 7 bases. V was pared by 4 bases and J by 10 bases, with 10 bases of the junction left unmatched. CDR1 LGHNA and CDR2 YSLEER come from the germline V gene. This CDR3 is 14 amino acids long. The CDR3 sequence: CASSRADRLREQFF. The CDR3 bases are TGCGCCAGCAGCCGCGCGGACAGGCTTAGGGAGCAGTTCTTC.

This sequence joins TRBV5-5 and TRBJ2-7, with D possibly being TRBD1 or TRBD2 (6 bases each). Deletions cut 4 bases from V and 4 bases from J, with 18 bases between. Germline CDR1 is SGHKS and CDR2 is YYEKEE (reference sequence). The CDR3 has 15 amino acids. The CDR3 reads CASSTPLQGLYEQYF. In nucleotides, the CDR3 is TGTGCCAGCAGCACGCCCCTACAGGGACTTTACGAGCAGTACTTC.

The sample holds one count of this clone. The chain uses TRBV28 and TRBJ2-3, with 11 bases fitting TRBD2. V shed 3 bases and J 0 bases; nucleotides not matched to a gene: 5. The CDR3 loop spans 17 amino acids. CDR1 is MDHEN and CDR2 is SYDVKM in the germline V gene. CDR3 nucleotides: TGTGCCAGCAGTTTCTGGACTAGCGGGCCAAGCACAGATACGCAGTATTTT. Translated: CASSFWTSGPSTDTQYF.